This T cell receptor beta chain is from a study of blood T cell repertoires in COVID-19. In the study overall: Samples of COVID-19 (acute and convalescent) were obtained from the United States, Italy and Spain.

Germline V gene sequence: CDR1 MGHRA, CDR2 YSYEKL. The CDR3 has 16 amino acids. Germline trimming cut 0 bases from V and 7 bases from J; bases unmatched to any gene: 9. This clone came up a few times. The participants were between about 18 and 90 years old and came from about two dozen US areas. Repertoires were generated with immunoSEQ multiplex PCR, while TCRdb's copy carries only in-frame clones and drops some. This sample yields approximately 150,000 clones, of which 82% are seen a single time; around 18% belongs to the top ten. The sample taken for sequencing was PBMCs or T cells enriched from blood (not recorded which). The chain employs TRBV4-1 and TRBJ2-7, with 10 positions matching TRBD2. The clonotype originates from a man aged 55 to 70 who had recovered from COVID-19. The CDR3 DNA follows: TGCGCCAGCAGCCAAGAGGCGCTAGCGGGAGTGGGTGAGCAGTACTTC. Protein product: CASSQEALAGVGEQYF.